The TCR beta chain described here comes from a study of blood T cell repertoires in COVID-19. Across the whole study: Material from acute and convalescent COVID-19 was sourced from the United States, Italy and Spain. The cDNA or gDNA used as material had been derived from T cells, B-cell-depleted T cells, or PBMCs.

In the original analysis: Reference gene primer amplification gave estimated nucleated cell counts. Clones were sequenced by immunoSEQ multiplex PCR, and TCRdb holds only the in-frame ones, with some missing. V and J calls and clone size are given by that table; D and trimming were obtained from the DNA. In the table there are around 120,000 clones, roughly 90% of which are singletons. There are 15 residues in the CDR3. Trimming cost V 0 bases and J 2 bases; bases outside gene matches: 5. Per the germline V gene, CDR1 is SGHRS and CDR2 is YFSETQ. The chain uses TRBV5-1 and TRBJ2-7; 7 bases match TRBD1. This sequence originates from a human donor in a cohort sampled during active COVID-19. The sequenced sample consisted of peripheral blood. The CDR3 is CASSLDGTAAYEQYF. The CDR3 nucleotides read TGCGCCAGCAGCTTGGATGGGACAGCGGCCTACGAGCAGTACTTC.